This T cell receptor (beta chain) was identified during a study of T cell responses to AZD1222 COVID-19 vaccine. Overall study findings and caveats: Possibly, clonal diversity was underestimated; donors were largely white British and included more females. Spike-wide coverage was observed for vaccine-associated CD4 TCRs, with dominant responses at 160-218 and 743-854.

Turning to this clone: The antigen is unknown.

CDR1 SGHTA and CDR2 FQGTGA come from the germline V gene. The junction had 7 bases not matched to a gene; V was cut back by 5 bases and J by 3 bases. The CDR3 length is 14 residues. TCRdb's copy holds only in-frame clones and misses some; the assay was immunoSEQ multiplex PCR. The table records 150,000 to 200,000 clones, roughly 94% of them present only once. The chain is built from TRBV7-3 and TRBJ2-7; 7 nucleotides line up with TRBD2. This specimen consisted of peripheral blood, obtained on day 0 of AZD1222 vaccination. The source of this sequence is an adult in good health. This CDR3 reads CASSPRPSGYEQYF. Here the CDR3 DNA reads TGTGCCAGCAGCCCCCGTCCTAGCGGCTACGAGCAGTACTTC. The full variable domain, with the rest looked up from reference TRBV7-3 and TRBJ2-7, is GAGVSQTPSNKVTEKGKYVELRCDPISGHTALYWYRQSLGQGPEFLIYFQGTGAADDSGLPNDRFFAVRPEGSVSTLKIQRTERGDSAVYLCASSPRPSGYEQYFGPGTRLTVT.